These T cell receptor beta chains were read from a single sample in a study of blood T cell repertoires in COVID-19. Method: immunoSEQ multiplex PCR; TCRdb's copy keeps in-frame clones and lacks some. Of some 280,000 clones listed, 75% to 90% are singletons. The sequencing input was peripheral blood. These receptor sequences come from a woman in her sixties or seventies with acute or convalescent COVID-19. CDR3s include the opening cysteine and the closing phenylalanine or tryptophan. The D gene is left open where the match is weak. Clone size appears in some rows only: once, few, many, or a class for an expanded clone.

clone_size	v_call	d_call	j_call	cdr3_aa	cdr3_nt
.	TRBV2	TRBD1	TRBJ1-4	CASTSGTGAKNEKLFF	TGTGCCAGCACCTCCGGGACAGGGGCGAAGAATGAAAAACTGTTTTTT
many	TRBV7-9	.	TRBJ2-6	CASSPREVSGANVLTF	TGTGCCAGCAGCCCCAGGGAAGTATCCGGGGCCAACGTCCTGACTTTC
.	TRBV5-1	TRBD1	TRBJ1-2	CASSLGQGHSNYGYTF	TGCGCCAGCAGCTTGGGACAGGGCCATTCTAACTATGGCTACACCTTC
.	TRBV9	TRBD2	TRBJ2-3	CASSVEGGRGDTQYF	TGTGCCAGCAGCGTAGAGGGCGGGAGGGGAGATACGCAGTATTTT
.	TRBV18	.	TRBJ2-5	CASSPSQETQYF	TGTGCCAGCTCACCCTCTCAAGAGACCCAGTACTTC
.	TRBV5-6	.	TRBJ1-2	CASSLSQGPYNYGYTF	TGTGCCAGCAGCTTGTCTCAGGGGCCTTATAACTATGGCTACACCTTC
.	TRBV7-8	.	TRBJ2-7	CASSLLSRVLYEQYF	TGTGCCAGCAGCTTATTGTCCCGAGTGCTCTACGAGCAGTACTTC
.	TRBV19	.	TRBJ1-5	CASSIEGPGGQPQHF	TGTGCCAGTAGTATAGAAGGCCCGGGGGGCCAGCCCCAGCATTTT
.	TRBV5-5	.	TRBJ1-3	CASSLAPGGGGSGNTIYF	TGTGCCAGCAGCTTGGCCCCAGGAGGAGGTGGCTCTGGAAACACCATATATTTT
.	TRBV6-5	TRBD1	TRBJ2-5	CASRPRGIQETQYF	TGTGCCAGCAGGCCCAGGGGGATTCAAGAGACCCAGTACTTC
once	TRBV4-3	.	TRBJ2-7	CASSPDYASYEQYF	TGCGCCAGCAGCCCTGACTATGCCTCCTACGAGCAGTACTTC
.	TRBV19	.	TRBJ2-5	CASRRGPEGIQYF	TGTGCCAGTAGGAGGGGACCGGAGGGGATCCAGTACTTC
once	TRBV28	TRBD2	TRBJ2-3	CASSSSGRAEDTQYF	TGTGCCAGCAGTTCAAGCGGGAGGGCCGAAGATACGCAGTATTTT
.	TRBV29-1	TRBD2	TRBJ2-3	CSVVERGSTDTQYF	TGCAGCGTTGTCGAGCGGGGGAGCACAGATACGCAGTATTTT
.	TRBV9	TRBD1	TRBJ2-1	CASSHRDRSYNEQFF	TGTGCCAGCAGCCACCGGGACAGGAGCTACAATGAGCAGTTCTTC
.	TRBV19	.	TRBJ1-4	CASSRRRGNEKLFF	TGTGCCAGTAGTCGAAGAAGGGGTAATGAAAAACTGTTTTTT
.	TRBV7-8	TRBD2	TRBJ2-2	CASSLAGGPITGELFF	TGTGCCAGCAGCTTAGCGGGAGGGCCCATCACCGGGGAGCTGTTTTTT
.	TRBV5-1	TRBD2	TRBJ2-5	CASSGGLAGLESQETQYF	TGCGCCAGCAGCGGGGGACTAGCGGGACTGGAAAGTCAAGAGACCCAGTACTTC
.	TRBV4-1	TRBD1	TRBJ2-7	CASSPLPPQGAGEQYF	TGCGCCAGCAGCCCCCTCCCCCCACAGGGGGCGGGCGAGCAGTACTTC
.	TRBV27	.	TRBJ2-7	CASSFDNSYEQYF	TGTGCCAGCAGTTTCGACAACTCCTACGAGCAGTACTTC
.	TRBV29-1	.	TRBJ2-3	CSVGLALGDTQYF	TGCAGCGTTGGTCTAGCGCTGGGAGATACGCAGTATTTT
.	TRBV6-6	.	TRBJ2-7	CASRETVSYEQYF	TGTGCCAGCAGGGAGACAGTCTCCTACGAGCAGTACTTC
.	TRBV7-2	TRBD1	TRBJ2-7	CASSLGGTGPEQYF	TGTGCCAGCAGCTTAGGAGGGACAGGGCCCGAGCAGTACTTC
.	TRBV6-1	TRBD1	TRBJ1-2	CASSEAGTVGYTF	TGTGCCAGCAGTGAAGCCGGGACAGTGGGTTACACCTTC
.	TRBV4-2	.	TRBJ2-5	CASSQSLQETQYF	TGTGCCAGCAGCCAGTCTCTACAAGAGACCCAGTACTTC
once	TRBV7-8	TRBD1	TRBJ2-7	CASSGSDRTGDF	TGTGCCAGCAGCGGAAGCGACCGGACAGGAGACTTC
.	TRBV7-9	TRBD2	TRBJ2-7	CASSPIPGLGSYEQYF	TGTGCCAGCAGCCCAATTCCGGGACTAGGGTCCTACGAGCAGTACTTC
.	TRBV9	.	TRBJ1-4	CASSESGRGWNEKLFF	TGTGCCAGCAGCGAGAGTGGAAGGGGGTGGAATGAAAAACTGTTTTTT
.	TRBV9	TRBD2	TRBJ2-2	CASSPRLAPNTGELFF	TGTGCCAGCAGCCCCAGACTAGCGCCAAACACCGGGGAGCTGTTTTTT
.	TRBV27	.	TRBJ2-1	CASSLSGQFNEQFF	TGTGCCAGCAGTTTATCAGGACAGTTCAATGAGCAGTTCTTC
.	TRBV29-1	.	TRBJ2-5	CSVDGTYKETQYF	TGCAGCGTTGATGGGACATACAAAGAGACCCAGTACTTC
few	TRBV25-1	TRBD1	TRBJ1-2	CASSARQGVGGYTF	TGTGCCAGCAGTGCTCGACAGGGGGTCGGCGGCTACACCTTC
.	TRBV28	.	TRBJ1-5	CASSLLAAGVKVGQPQHF	TGTGCCAGCAGTTTATTGGCGGCAGGGGTAAAAGTTGGCCAGCCCCAGCATTTT
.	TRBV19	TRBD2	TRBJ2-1	CASTQDGTSGVSSYNEQFF	TGTGCCAGTACTCAAGACGGGACTAGCGGGGTTAGCTCCTACAATGAGCAGTTCTTC
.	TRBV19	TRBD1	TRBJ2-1	CASSIDHRTGGREQFF	TGTGCCAGTAGTATAGATCATCGGACAGGGGGCCGTGAGCAGTTCTTC
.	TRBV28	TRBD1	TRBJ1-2	CASSIQQGAHNYGYTF	TGTGCCAGCAGTATCCAACAGGGGGCGCATAACTATGGCTACACCTTC
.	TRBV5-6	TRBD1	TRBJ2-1	CASSHGQGPYNEQFF	TGTGCCAGCAGCCATGGACAGGGGCCCTACAATGAGCAGTTCTTC
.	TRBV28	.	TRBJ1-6	CASRRGDLSYNSPLHF	TGTGCCAGCAGGCGCGGGGACCTCTCCTATAATTCACCCCTCCACTTT
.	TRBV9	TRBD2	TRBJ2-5	CASRTSGQETQYF	TGTGCCAGCCGGACTAGCGGGCAAGAGACCCAGTACTTC
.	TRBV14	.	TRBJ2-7	CASSFQVGILKEQYF	TGTGCCAGCAGTTTCCAGGTGGGCATACTGAAGGAGCAGTACTTC
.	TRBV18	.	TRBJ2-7	CASSPQTRDYEQYF	TGTGCCAGCTCACCCCAAACGAGGGACTACGAGCAGTACTTC
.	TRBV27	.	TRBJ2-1	CASSLFAGAANEQFF	TGTGCCAGCAGTTTATTCGCGGGGGCGGCCAATGAGCAGTTCTTC
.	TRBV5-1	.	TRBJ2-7	CASSLAGAGSYEQYF	TGCGCCAGCAGCTTGGCAGGGGCCGGGTCCTACGAGCAGTACTTC